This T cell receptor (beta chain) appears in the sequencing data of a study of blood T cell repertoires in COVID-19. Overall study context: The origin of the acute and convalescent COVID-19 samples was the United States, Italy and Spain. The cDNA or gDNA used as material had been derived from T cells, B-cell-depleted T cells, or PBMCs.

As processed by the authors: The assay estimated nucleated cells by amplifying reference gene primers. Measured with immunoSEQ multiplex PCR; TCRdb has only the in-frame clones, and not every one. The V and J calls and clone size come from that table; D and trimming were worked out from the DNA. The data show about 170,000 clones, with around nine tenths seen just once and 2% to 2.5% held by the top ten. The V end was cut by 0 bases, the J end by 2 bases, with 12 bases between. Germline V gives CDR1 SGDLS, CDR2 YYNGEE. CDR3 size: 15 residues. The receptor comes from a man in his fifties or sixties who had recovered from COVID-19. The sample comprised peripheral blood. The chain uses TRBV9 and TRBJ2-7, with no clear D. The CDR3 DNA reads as TGTGCCAGCAGCGTAGGGGCTACCCAAACCTACGAGCAGTACTTC. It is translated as CASSVGATQTYEQYF.